This entry lists 9 T cell receptor beta chains sequenced from one sample in a study of blood T cell repertoires in COVID-19. Repertoires were generated with immunoSEQ multiplex PCR, while TCRdb's copy carries only in-frame clones and drops some. Of some 140,000 clones in the sample, about four fifths are singletons; the top ten hold roughly 12%. The source material was peripheral blood. The receptors here all came from a human donor in a cohort sampled during active COVID-19.

The rearrangement uses TRBV15 and TRBJ1-1; D not resolved. There are 14 residues in the CDR3. Trimming removed 1 base from V and 3 bases from J, with 9 bases in between. Germline V gene sequence: CDR1 LNHNV, CDR2 YYDKDF (reference sequence). CDR3 bases: TGTGCCACCAGCAGAGGAGGGTTGGACACTGAAGCTTTCTTT. It translates to CATSRGGLDTEAFF.

V is TRBV19 and J is TRBJ1-2; 8 bases line up with TRBD1. Per the germline V gene, CDR1 is LNHDA and CDR2 is SQIVND (reference sequence). V lost 0 bases and J lost 4; bases outside the gene matches: 7. This CDR3 contains 16 residues. The chain's CDR3 is CASSIETGQGLYGYTF. The DNA of the CDR3 is TGTGCCAGTAGTATAGAGACTGGACAGGGACTCTATGGCTACACCTTC.

This chain joins TRBV12-3 or TRBV12-4 and TRBJ1-1; 7 positions agree with TRBD1. There are 13 residues in the CDR3. V lost 5 bases to trimming and J lost 10 bases; unmatched junction nucleotides: 10. The CDR3 DNA reads as TGTGCCAGCAGTCGGGACAGCACCCTAGGAGCTTTCTTT. Translating it yields CASSRDSTLGAFF.

In its sample, this clone was seen a few times. The chain links TRBV3-1 (or the pseudogene TRBV3-2) to TRBJ2-7; D is unresolved. The CDR3 totals 11 residues. CDR1 and CDR2 from the germline V gene are LGHDT and YNNKEL (reference sequence). The V gene lost 4 bases and the J gene lost 6 bases, with 7 bases spanning the gap. CDR3 sequence (DNA): TGTGCCAGCAGCCGGGCGTCCGAGCAGTACTTC. It codes for CASSRASEQYF.

The J gene is TRBJ2-3, the V gene TRBV3-1 (or the pseudogene TRBV3-2); 7 bases are a match to TRBD2. The germline V gene encodes CDR1 LGHDT and CDR2 YNNKEL (reference sequence). The CDR3 covers 14 residues. With 1 base clipped from V and 4 bases from J, the junction kept 2 bases outside the gene matches. The CDR3 sequence: CASSQVGRADTQYF. CDR3 sequence (DNA): TGTGCCAGCAGCCAAGTTGGGAGGGCAGATACGCAGTATTTT.

The V gene is TRBV18, the J gene TRBJ2-7; D ambiguous. Trimming cost V 3 bases and J 7 bases, with 19 bases left between them. This CDR3 contains 15 residues. From germline, CDR1 is KGHSH and CDR2 LQKENI. The chain's CDR3 is CASSPAHGFAREQYF. As DNA, the CDR3 is TGTGCCAGCTCACCGGCCCACGGGTTCGCGAGGGAGCAGTACTTC.

This chain connects TRBV10-2 to TRBJ1-2, with 7 bases that match TRBD1. Germline V gene data show CDR1 as WSHSY and CDR2 as SAAADI. The V and J ends lost 2 bases and 4 bases, in that order; junction bases with no gene match: 7. The CDR3 length is 15 residues. DNA for the CDR3: TGCGCCAGCAGTGAGACAGGGGCTGGAGGCTATGGCTACACCTTC. It yields the protein CASSETGAGGYGYTF.

This rearrangement joins TRBV5-1 to TRBJ1-1; 11 nucleotides agree with TRBD1. Germline CDR1 reads SGHRS; CDR2 reads YFSETQ. Losses at the gene ends were 3 bases for V and 4 bases for J; bases not matched to a gene: 5. This CDR3 is built from 15 residues. CDR3 bases: TGCGCCAGCAGCTACGCCGGGACAGGGGGCACTGAAGCTTTCTTT. It yields the protein CASSYAGTGGTEAFF.

The rearrangement uses TRBV6-5 and TRBJ1-2; TRBD1 aligns across 7 bases. The trim removed 7 bases at V and 7 bases at J, leaving 6 bases unmatched. The CDR3 contains 12 residues. Per germline, CDR1 MNHEY and CDR2 SVGAGI. CDR3 region: CASTAYRGGYTF. The CDR3 DNA reads TGTGCCAGCACCGCGTACAGGGGTGGCTACACCTTC.